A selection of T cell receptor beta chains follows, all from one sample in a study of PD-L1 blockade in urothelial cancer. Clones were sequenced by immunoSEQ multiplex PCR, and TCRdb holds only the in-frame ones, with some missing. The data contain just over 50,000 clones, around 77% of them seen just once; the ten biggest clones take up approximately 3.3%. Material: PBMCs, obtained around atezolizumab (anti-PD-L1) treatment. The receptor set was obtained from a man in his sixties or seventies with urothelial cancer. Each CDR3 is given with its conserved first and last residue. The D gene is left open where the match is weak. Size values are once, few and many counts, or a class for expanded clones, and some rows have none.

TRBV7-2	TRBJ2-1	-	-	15	TGTGCCAGCAGCTACCATAGCGGTTCCTACAATGAGCAGTTCTTC	CASSYHSGSYNEQFF
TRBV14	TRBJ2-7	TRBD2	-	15	TGTGCCAGCAGCCCCCTAGGGAGGGGAAGCGACGAGCAGTACTTC	CASSPLGRGSDEQYF
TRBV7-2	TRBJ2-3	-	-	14	TGTGCCAGCAGCTCCGGACTCATCACAGATACGCAGTATTTT	CASSSGLITDTQYF
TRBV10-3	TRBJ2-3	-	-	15	TGTGCCATCAGTGAGGTTCCTACTAGCACAGATACGCAGTATTTT	CAISEVPTSTDTQYF
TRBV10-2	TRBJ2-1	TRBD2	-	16	TGCGCCAGCAGTGAGCCCAGGGCTAGCGGTTACAATGAGCAGTTCTTC	CASSEPRASGYNEQFF
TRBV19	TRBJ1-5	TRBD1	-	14	TGTGCCAGTAGTATGCGGCAGGGGGTTCAGCCCCAGCATTTT	CASSMRQGVQPQHF
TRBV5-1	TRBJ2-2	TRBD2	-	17	TGCGCCAGCAGCTTGTTAGCGGGGGGCCAGAACACCGGGGAGCTGTTTTTT	CASSLLAGGQNTGELFF
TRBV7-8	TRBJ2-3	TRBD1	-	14	TGTGCCAGCAGCTTATCGCAGGGGGCAGATACGCAGTATTTT	CASSLSQGADTQYF
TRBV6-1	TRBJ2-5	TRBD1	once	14	TGTGCCAGCAGTGACCACAGGGGCGGTGAGACCCAGTACTTC	CASSDHRGGETQYF
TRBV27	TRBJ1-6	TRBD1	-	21	TGTGCCAGCAGTTTAAAGGGGGGTCGGGACAGGGGGAGCTCCTATAATTCACCCCTCCACTTT	CASSLKGGRDRGSSYNSPLHF
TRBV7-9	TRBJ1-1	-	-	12	TGTGCCATCCGGAGGCCAGGAGTCGGGGCTTTCTTT	CAIRRPGVGAFF
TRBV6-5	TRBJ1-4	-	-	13	TGTGCCAGCAGTTATCGCCGGGGGGAAAAACTGTTTTTT	CASSYRRGEKLFF
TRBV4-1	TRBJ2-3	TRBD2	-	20	TGCGCCAGCAGCCAAGCGGCTAGCGGGAGTGAGGGAGGTAGCACAGATACGCAGTATTTT	CASSQAASGSEGGSTDTQYF
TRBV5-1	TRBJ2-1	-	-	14	TGCGCCAGCAGCTTTGGTCTAGTCCACAATGAGCAGTTCTTC	CASSFGLVHNEQFF
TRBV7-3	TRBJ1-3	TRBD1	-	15	TGTGCCAGCAGCCTCACAGGGGGCCCGGGAGGGACCATATATTTT	CASSLTGGPGGTIYF
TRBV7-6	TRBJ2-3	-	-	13	TGTGCCAGCAGCCAGACTACAGGGAATCCGCAGTATTTT	CASSQTTGNPQYF
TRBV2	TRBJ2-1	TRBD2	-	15	TGTGCCAGCAGTGAACGGCCTAGCGGGGTGAATGAGCAGTTCTTC	CASSERPSGVNEQFF
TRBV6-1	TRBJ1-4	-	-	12	TGTGCCACAGGGGAGCCTAATGAAAAACTGTTTTTT	CATGEPNEKLFF
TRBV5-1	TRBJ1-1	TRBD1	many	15	TGCGCCAGCAGCTTGGGAACAGGGGGTGGCACTGAAGCTTTCTTT	CASSLGTGGGTEAFF
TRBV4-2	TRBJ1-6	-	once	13	TGTGCCAGCAGCCCCGACAGTGGCTCACCCCTCCACTTT	CASSPDSGSPLHF
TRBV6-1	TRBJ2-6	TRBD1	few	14	TGTGCCATAATGACAGGGGCTGGGGCCAACGTCCTGACTTTC	CAIMTGAGANVLTF
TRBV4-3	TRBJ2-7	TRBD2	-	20	TGCGCCAGCAGCCAAGATTGGGGACTAGCGGGGGGCTACTTGTGGTACGAGCAGTACTTC	CASSQDWGLAGGYLWYEQYF
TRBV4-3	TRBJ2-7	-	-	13	TGCGCCAGCAGCCAAGATCGGGACATCGAGCAGTACTTC	CASSQDRDIEQYF
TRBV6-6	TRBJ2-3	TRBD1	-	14	TGTGCCAGCAGTTACGGGACAGACACAGATACGCAGTATTTT	CASSYGTDTDTQYF
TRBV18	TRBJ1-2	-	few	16	TGTGCCAGCTCACCACCAAAGGGTGTGGGAGAATATGGCTACACCTTC	CASSPPKGVGEYGYTF
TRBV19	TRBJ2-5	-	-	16	TGTGCCAGTAGTCCCGCCCGGCGGCGGGGATTAGAGACCCAGTACTTC	CASSPARRRGLETQYF
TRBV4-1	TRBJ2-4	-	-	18	TGCGCCAGCAGCCAAGCGACGCGGTCGGGGGGCTCCGAAAACATTCAGTACTTC	CASSQATRSGGSENIQYF
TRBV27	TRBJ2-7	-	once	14	TGTGCCAGCAGTTTGAACCAGGGGACCGACGAGCAGTACTTC	CASSLNQGTDEQYF
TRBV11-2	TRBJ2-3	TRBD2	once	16	TGTGCCAGCAGCCTCGAGCGGGGCGGGCATCCAGATACGCAGTATTTT	CASSLERGGHPDTQYF
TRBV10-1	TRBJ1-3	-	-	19	TGCGCCAGCAGTGAGTCGAGGGGACGGGAGGGTCTCTCTGGAAACACCATATATTTT	CASSESRGREGLSGNTIYF
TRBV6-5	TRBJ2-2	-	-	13	TGTGCCAGCACTCGAACAGACACCGGGGAGCTGTTTTTT	CASTRTDTGELFF
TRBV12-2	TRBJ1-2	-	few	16	TGTGCAAGTCGTTTCGGACAGGGGCTTATTAACTATGGCTACACCTTC	CASRFGQGLINYGYTF
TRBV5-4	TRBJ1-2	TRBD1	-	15	TGTGCCAGCAGCTTGATGGCCGGACAGGGCGAGGGCTACACCTTC	CASSLMAGQGEGYTF
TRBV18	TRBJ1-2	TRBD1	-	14	TGTGCCAGCTCACCGGACAGGGTGTTAGAAGGCTACACCTTC	CASSPDRVLEGYTF